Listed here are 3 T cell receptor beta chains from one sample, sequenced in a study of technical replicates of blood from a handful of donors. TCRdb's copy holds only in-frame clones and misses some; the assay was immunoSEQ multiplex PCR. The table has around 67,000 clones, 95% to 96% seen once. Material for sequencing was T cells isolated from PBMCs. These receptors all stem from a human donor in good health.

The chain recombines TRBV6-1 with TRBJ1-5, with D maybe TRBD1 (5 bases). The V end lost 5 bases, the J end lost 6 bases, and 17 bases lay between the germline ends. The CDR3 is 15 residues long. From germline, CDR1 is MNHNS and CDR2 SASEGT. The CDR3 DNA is TGTGCCAGCAGTAAAACCGCTATAAGGGGTCAGCCCCAGCATTTT. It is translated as CASSKTAIRGQPQHF.

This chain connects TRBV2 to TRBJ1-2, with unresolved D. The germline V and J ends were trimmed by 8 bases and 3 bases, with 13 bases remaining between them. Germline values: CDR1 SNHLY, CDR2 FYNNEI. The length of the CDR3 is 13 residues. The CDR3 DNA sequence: TGTGCCAGCTCGAGAGAGGAGTACTATGGCTACACCTTC. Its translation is CASSREEYYGYTF.

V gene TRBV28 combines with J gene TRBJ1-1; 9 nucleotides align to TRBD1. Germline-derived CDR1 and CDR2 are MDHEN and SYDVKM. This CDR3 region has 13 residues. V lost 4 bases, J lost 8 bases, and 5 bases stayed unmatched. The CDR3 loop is CASSSYRGPEAFF. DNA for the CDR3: TGTGCCAGCAGTTCCTACAGGGGGCCGGAAGCTTTCTTT.